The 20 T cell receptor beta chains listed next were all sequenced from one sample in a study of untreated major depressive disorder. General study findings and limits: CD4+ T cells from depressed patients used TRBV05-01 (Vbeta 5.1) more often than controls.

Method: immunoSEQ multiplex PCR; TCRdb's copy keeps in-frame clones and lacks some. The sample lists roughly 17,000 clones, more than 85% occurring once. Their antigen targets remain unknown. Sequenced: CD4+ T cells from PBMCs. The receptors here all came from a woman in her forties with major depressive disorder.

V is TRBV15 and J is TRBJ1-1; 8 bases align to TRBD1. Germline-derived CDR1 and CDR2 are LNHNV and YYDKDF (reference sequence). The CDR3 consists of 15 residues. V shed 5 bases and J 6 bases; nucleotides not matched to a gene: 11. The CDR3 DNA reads TGTGCCACCAGCCCGGAGACAGGGGTAGGGGCTGAAGCTTTCTTT. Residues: CATSPETGVGAEAFF.

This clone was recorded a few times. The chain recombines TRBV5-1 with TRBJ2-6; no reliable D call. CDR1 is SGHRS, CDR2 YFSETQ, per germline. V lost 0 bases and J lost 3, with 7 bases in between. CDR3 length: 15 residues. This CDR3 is CASSLGGNGANVLTF. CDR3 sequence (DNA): TGCGCCAGCAGCTTGGGGGGTAATGGGGCCAACGTCCTGACTTTC.

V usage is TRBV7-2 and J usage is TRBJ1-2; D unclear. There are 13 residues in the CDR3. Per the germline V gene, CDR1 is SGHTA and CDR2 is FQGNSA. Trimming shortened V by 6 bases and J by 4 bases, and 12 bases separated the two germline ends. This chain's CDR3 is CASSPRSSYGYTF. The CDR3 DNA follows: TGTGCCAGCAGTCCGCGCTCCTCCTATGGCTACACCTTC.

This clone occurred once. Here the CDR3 reads CASSLPGTVVETQYF. The CDR3 DNA is TGCGCCAGCAGCCTGCCCGGGACAGTGGTGGAGACCCAGTACTTC. V is TRBV5-1 and J is TRBJ2-5; TRBD1 matches at 7 bases. V lost 4 bases, J lost 5 bases, and 11 bases stayed unmatched. CDR1 and CDR2 from the germline V gene are SGHRS and YFSETQ. This CDR3 has 15 residues. Full variable domain (missing parts from reference TRBV5-1 and TRBJ2-5): KAGVTQTPRYLIKTRGQQVTLSCSPISGHRSVSWYQQTPGQGLQFLFEYFSETQRNKGNFPGRFSGRQFSNSRSEMNVSTLELGDSALYLCASSLPGTVVETQYFGPGTRLLVL.

The CDR3 DNA reads TGTGCCAGCAGCCAACCGTGGGAGGGTTCACCCCTCCACTTT. Translated, it gives CASSQPWEGSPLHF. The genes are TRBV11-2 and TRBJ1-6; D remains unclear. CDR1 SGHAT and CDR2 FQNNGV come from the germline V gene. This CDR3 region has 14 residues. V lost 5 bases to trimming and J lost 9 bases, with 14 bases between them.

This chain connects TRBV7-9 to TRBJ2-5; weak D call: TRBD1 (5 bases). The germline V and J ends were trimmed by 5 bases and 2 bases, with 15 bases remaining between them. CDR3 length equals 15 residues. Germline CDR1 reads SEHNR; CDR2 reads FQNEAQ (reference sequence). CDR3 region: CASSPARAGQETQYF. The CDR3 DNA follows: TGTGCCAGCAGCCCAGCCCGGGCAGGGCAAGAGACCCAGTACTTC. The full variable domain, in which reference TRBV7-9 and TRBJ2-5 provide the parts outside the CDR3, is DTGVSQNPRHKITKRGQNVTFRCDPISEHNRLYWYRQTLGQGPEFLTYFQNEAQLEKSRLLSDRFSAERPKGSFSTLEIQRTEQGDSAMYLCASSPARAGQETQYFGPGTRLLVL.

CDR3 nucleotides: TGTGCCAGCAGCTTAGGGGCTAGCGGAAGCTCCTACAATGAGCAGTTCTTC. Translated: CASSLGASGSSYNEQFF. The chain employs TRBV7-6 and TRBJ2-1, with TRBD2 matching 7 bases. The CDR3 consists of 17 residues. V gave up 1 base and J gave up 0 bases; unmatched junction bases: 6. The germline V gene encodes CDR1 SGHVS and CDR2 FNYEAQ.

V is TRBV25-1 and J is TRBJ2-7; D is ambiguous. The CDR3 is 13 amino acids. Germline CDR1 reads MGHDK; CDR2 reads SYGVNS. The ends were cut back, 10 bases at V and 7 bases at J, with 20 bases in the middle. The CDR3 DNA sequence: TGTGCCATAGATCCACGCCGGTTGGGGGAGCAGTACGTC. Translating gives CAIDPRRLGEQYV.

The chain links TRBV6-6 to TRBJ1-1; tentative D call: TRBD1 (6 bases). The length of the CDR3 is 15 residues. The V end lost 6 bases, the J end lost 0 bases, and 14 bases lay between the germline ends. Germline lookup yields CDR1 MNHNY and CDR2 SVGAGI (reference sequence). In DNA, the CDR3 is TGTGCCAGCAGCCGAACGGACAGCGTGAACACTGAAGCTTTCTTT. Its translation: CASSRTDSVNTEAFF.

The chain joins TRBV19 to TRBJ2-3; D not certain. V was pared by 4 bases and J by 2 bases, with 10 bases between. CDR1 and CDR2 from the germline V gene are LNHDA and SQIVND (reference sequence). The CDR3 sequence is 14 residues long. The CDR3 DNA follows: TGTGCCAGTAGTAGTCACCGACCCACAGATACGCAGTATTTT. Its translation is CASSSHRPTDTQYF.

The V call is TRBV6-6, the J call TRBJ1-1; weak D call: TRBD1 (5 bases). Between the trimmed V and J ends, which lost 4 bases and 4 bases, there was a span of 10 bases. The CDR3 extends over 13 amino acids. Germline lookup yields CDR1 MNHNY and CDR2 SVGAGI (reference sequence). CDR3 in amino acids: CASSSPGGTEAFF. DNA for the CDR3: TGTGCCAGCAGTTCCCCGGGGGGCACTGAAGCTTTCTTT.

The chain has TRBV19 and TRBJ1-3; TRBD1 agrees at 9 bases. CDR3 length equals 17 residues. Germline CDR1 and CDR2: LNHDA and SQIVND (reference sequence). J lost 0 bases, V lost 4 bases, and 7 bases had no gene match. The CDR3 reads CASSKRTGEGSGNTIYF. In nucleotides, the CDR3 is TGTGCCAGTAGTAAACGGACAGGGGAAGGCTCTGGAAACACCATATATTTT.

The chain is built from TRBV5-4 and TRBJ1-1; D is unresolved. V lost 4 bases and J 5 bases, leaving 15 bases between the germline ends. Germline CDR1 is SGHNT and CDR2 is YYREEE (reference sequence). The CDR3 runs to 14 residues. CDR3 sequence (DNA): TGTGCCAGCAGCCCCCCCGCCGGGGAAACTGAAGCTTTCTTT. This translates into CASSPPAGETEAFF.

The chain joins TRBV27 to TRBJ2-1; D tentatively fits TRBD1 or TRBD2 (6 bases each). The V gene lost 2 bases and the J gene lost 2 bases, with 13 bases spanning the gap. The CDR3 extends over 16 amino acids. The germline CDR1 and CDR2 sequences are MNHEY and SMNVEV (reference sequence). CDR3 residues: CASSLDVGGPYNEQFF. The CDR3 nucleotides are TGTGCCAGCAGTTTAGATGTCGGGGGCCCCTACAATGAGCAGTTCTTC.

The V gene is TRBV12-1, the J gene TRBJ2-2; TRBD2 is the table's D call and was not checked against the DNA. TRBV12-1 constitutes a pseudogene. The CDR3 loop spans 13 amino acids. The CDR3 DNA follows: TGTGCCGCGGGGCCGACCCGCACCGGGGAGCTGTTTTTT. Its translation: CAAGPTRTGELFF.

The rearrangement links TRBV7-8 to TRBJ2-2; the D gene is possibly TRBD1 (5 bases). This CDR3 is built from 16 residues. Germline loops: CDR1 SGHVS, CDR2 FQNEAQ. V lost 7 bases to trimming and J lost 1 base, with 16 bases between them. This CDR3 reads CASIPPGRENTGELFF. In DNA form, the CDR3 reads TGTGCCAGCATCCCACCTGGCAGGGAGAACACCGGGGAGCTGTTTTTT.

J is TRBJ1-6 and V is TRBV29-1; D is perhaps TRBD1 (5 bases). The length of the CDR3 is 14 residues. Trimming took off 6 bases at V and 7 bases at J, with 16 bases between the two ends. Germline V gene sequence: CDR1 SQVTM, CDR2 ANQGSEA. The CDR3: CSVSGAGWNSPLHF. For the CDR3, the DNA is TGCAGCGTCTCCGGCGCAGGGTGGAATTCACCCCTCCACTTT.

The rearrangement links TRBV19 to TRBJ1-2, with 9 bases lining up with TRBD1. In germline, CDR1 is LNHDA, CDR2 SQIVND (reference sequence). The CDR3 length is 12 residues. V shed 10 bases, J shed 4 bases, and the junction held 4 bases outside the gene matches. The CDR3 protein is CATATGGYGYTF. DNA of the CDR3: TGTGCCACCGCGACAGGGGGCTATGGCTACACCTTC.

The CDR3 reads CASSFTSGRQETQYF. Written as DNA, the CDR3 is TGTGCCAGCAGCTTCACAAGCGGGAGGCAAGAGACCCAGTACTTC. The rearrangement uses TRBV11-2 and TRBJ2-5; TRBD2 agrees at 9 bases. J was trimmed by 2 bases and V by 3 bases; bases with no gene match: 4. The germline CDR1 and CDR2 sequences are SGHAT and FQNNGV. There are 15 residues in the CDR3. The whole variable domain, remainder taken from reference TRBV11-2 and TRBJ2-5, is EAGVAQSPRYKIIEKRQSVAFWCNPISGHATLYWYQQILGQGPKLLIQFQNNGVVDDSQLPKDRFSAERLKGVDSTLKIQPAKLEDSAVYLCASSFTSGRQETQYFGPGTRLLVL.

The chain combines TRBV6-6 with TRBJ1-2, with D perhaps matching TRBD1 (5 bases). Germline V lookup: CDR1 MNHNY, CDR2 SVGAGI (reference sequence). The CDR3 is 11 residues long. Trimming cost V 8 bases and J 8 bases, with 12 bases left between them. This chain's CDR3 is CASGGRTGYTF. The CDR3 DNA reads TGTGCCAGCGGGGGACGGACGGGCTACACCTTC.